One and the same sample provided the 21 T cell receptor beta chains below, sequenced in a study of regulatory T cells in long-lasting Graves disease. Time point defined: newly diagnosed GD, antithyroid drugs for less than 3 months. PBMC-derived RNA was used for the TCR library. In building TCR beta libraries, iRepertoire HTBI primers were used together with Arm-PCR of CDR3 regions. TCRdb re-called the multiplex PCR reads with MiXCR, one entry per CDR3 protein. Among 400,000 to 550,000 distinct CDR3 sequences listed, approximately 16% were seen once. These records were also assigned to another study, of T cells in Graves' hyperthyroidism and ophthalmopathy.

The sample consisted of peripheral blood mononuclear cells (PBMCs), taken at new diagnosis, from a patient treated with antithyroid drugs. The receptors were sampled from a woman in her 30s with Graves disease.

This clonotype was seen ten or more times. J is TRBJ2-3 and V is TRBV4-3; the match to TRBD2 covers 9 bases. This CDR3 contains 16 residues. Germline V gives CDR1 LGHNA, CDR2 YSLEER. Trimming cost V 4 bases and J 9 bases; bases outside gene matches: 14. CDR3 in DNA: TGCGCCAGCAGCCCGTATCTAGCGGGAATCTTCGGCACGCAGTATTTT. Encoded protein: CASSPYLAGIFGTQYF.

This clonotype was counted many times. The chain joins TRBV20-1 to TRBJ2-5, with D possibly being TRBD1 (5 bases). Trimming cost V 8 bases and J 4 bases, with 14 bases left between them. The germline gives CDR1 DFQATT, CDR2 SNEGSKA (reference sequence). The CDR3 length is 12 residues. This CDR3 reads CSLWARVETQYF. For the CDR3, the DNA is TGCAGTCTCTGGGCCAGGGTAGAGACCCAGTACTTC.

This chain joins TRBV27 and TRBJ2-7; no clear D. Germline CDR1 and CDR2: MNHEY and SMNVEV (reference sequence). Trimming removed 6 bases at V and 3 bases at J, with 18 bases between. This CDR3 is 15 amino acids long. CDR3 DNA: TGTGCCAGCAGGCGAGGTCCCCTATCGGACTACGAGCAGTACTTC. This gives the protein CASRRGPLSDYEQYF.

This clonotype came up many times. This rearrangement joins TRBV7-3 to TRBJ2-5; unclear D gene. The CDR3 runs 13 residues. V gave up 5 bases and J gave up 4 bases, with 11 bases separating them. Germline V gene lookup returns CDR1 SGHTA and CDR2 FQGTGA. The CDR3 DNA reads as TGTGCCAGCAGCGCCGTTTGGGGAGAGACCCAGTACTTC. It encodes CASSAVWGETQYF.

In regard to this clonotype: The junction and the germline gene differ at one end; a read error may be behind it. CDR3: CACSFRTGGSYEQYF. The CDR3 nucleotides are TGTGCCTGCAGCTTTAGGACAGGGGGCTCCTACGAGCAGTACTTC. The genes are TRBV11-1 and TRBJ2-7, with 10 positions matching TRBD1. CDR3 length equals 15 residues. CDR1 and CDR2 from the germline V gene are SGHAT and FQDESV (reference sequence).

This rearrangement joins TRBV13 to TRBJ2-3; D is possibly TRBD1 or TRBD2 (6 bases each). The CDR3 has 16 amino acids. V dropped 5 bases and J dropped 4 bases, with 19 bases sitting between them. Germline CDR1 is PRHDT and CDR2 is FYEKMQ (reference sequence). The CDR3 sequence: CASSVVTAGGPDTQYF. Written as DNA, the CDR3 is TGTGCCAGCAGCGTAGTGACAGCCGGGGGCCCAGATACGCAGTATTTT.

This clonotype was observed at least ten times. V and J are TRBV7-2 and TRBJ2-3; no reliable D call. The CDR3 consists of 16 residues. The V end lost 5 bases, the J end lost 0 bases, and 15 bases lay between the germline ends. Germline CDR1 is SGHTA and CDR2 is FQGNSA. Here the CDR3 DNA reads TGTGCCAGCAGCGTTGACACTCCTACTAGCACAGATACGCAGTATTTT. Translation: CASSVDTPTSTDTQYF.

As for this clonotype: This sequence may be a read error, since a much larger clone differs from it by one base. The chain recombines TRBV10-3 with TRBJ1-1; perhaps TRBD1 as D (5 bases). The CDR3 length is 14 residues. The germline V gene encodes CDR1 ENHRY and CDR2 SYGVKD. The V and J ends lost 5 bases and 1 base respectively, with 11 bases between them. Written as DNA, the CDR3 is TGTGCCATCAGTTCCCACGGGGGGAACACTGAAGCTTTCTTT. Translation gives CAISSHGGNTEAFF.

The V gene is TRBV6-2 or TRBV6-3, the J gene TRBJ2-7; 9 nucleotides align to TRBD2. Losses at the gene ends were 0 bases for V and 3 bases for J; bases not matched to a gene: 3. The CDR3 is 15 residues long. Germline CDR1 is MNHEY and CDR2 is SVGEGT. Here the CDR3 DNA reads TGTGCCAGCAGTTACTCGATGACTAGCGGCTACGAGCAGTACTTC. As protein: CASSYSMTSGYEQYF.

This sequence joins TRBV7-8 and TRBJ1-6; TRBD1 matches at 7 bases. This CDR3 is 19 amino acids long. Trimming removed 5 bases from V and 9 bases from J; junction bases left unmatched: 22. The germline gives CDR1 SGHVS, CDR2 FQNEAQ. Here the CDR3 DNA reads TGTGCCAGCAGCCCCGACAGGGTTTTTTCTCACGAGCGGGGTTCACCCCTCCACTTT. This codes for CASSPDRVFSHERGSPLHF.

There are many counts of this clonotype. This chain links TRBV20-1 with TRBJ2-7; 9 nucleotides match TRBD2. This CDR3 is 13 amino acids long. Per germline, CDR1 DFQATT and CDR2 SNEGSKA (reference sequence). V was pared by 6 bases and J by 1 base, with 4 bases of the junction left unmatched. CDR3 nucleotide sequence: TGCAGTGCATTAGCGGGAGAGTCCTACGAGCAGTACTTC. It specifies CSALAGESYEQYF.

This clonotype showed up many times. The J gene is TRBJ1-2, the V gene TRBV30; D not resolved. There are 12 residues in the CDR3. Trimming pared 4 bases from V and 3 bases from J, leaving 9 bases between. Germline values: CDR1 GTSNPN, CDR2 SVGIG (reference sequence). CDR3 coding DNA: TGTGCCTGGACCCGCTCCTACTATGGCTACACCTTC. It is translated as CAWTRSYYGYTF.

V gene TRBV30 combines with J gene TRBJ2-5; D call uncertain. V lost 2 bases, J lost 2 bases, and 9 bases lay in between. Germline CDR1 reads GTSNPN; CDR2 reads SVGIG (reference sequence). The CDR3 covers 13 residues. The CDR3 DNA is TGTGCCTGGAGTCGAGGACCTCAAGAGACCCAGTACTTC. This codes for CAWSRGPQETQYF.

In this sample, this clonotype turned up a few times. V gene TRBV7-9 combines with J gene TRBJ1-1; TRBD1 might be the D (5 bases). Germline V lookup: CDR1 SEHNR, CDR2 FQNEAQ (reference sequence). V was clipped by 10 bases and J by 8 bases, with 14 bases between them. This CDR3 is 11 amino acids long. The DNA for the CDR3 is TGTGCCATCTCCATCCCAGGGGAAGCTTTCTTT. It translates to CAISIPGEAFF.

J is TRBJ2-3 and V is TRBV11-2, with 9 bases identical to TRBD2. Germline CDR1 and CDR2: SGHAT and FQNNGV. This CDR3 contains 18 residues. V lost 1 base, J lost 2 bases, and 10 bases stayed unmatched. CDR3 nucleotides: TGTGCCAGCAGCTTAGGGTGGAGACTAGCGGCGAACACAGATACGCAGTATTTT. This gives the protein CASSLGWRLAANTDTQYF. Using reference TRBV11-2 and TRBJ2-3 for the parts outside the CDR3, the full variable domain is EAGVAQSPRYKIIEKRQSVAFWCNPISGHATLYWYQQILGQGPKLLIQFQNNGVVDDSQLPKDRFSAERLKGVDSTLKIQPAKLEDSAVYLCASSLGWRLAANTDTQYFGPGTRLTVL.

About this clonotype: A read error may explain this, as a much larger clone is one base away. The chain uses TRBV27 and TRBJ1-1; no clear D gene. Germline loops: CDR1 MNHEY, CDR2 SMNVEV (reference sequence). Trimming shortened V by 5 bases and J by 5 bases, and 18 bases separated the two germline ends. The CDR3 is 15 residues long. CDR3 nucleotide sequence: TGTGCCAGCAGTGACAACCACTTGGGGAGGACTGAAGCTTTCTTT. This translates into CASSDNHLGRTEAFF.

This clonotype came up many times. The V gene is TRBV12-5, the J gene TRBJ1-1; a possible D gene is TRBD1 (5 bases). Trimming shortened V by 1 base and J by 2 bases, and 8 bases separated the two germline ends. The germline V gene encodes CDR1 LGHNT and CDR2 FRNRAP. The CDR3 length is 14 residues. The CDR3 here is CASGLATANTEAFF. For the CDR3, the DNA is TGTGCTAGTGGTTTGGCGACAGCTAACACTGAAGCTTTCTTT.

The sample holds many counts of this clonotype. This sequence joins TRBV11-3 and TRBJ2-3; TRBD1 might be the D (6 bases). Germline V gene data show CDR1 as SGHNT and CDR2 as YENEEA. The V end was cut by 5 bases, the J end by 0 bases, with 15 bases between. This CDR3 is 16 amino acids long. Written as DNA, the CDR3 is TGTGCCAGCAGCCGCAACAATAGGGGGAGCACAGATACGCAGTATTTT. Its translation: CASSRNNRGSTDTQYF.

In its sample, this clonotype was seen many times. This sequence joins TRBV20-1 and TRBJ1-1; tentative D call: TRBD1 (6 bases). Germline V lookup: CDR1 DFQATT, CDR2 SNEGSKA (reference sequence). CDR3 length equals 11 residues. Trimming left V 6 bases short and J 8 bases short, with 13 bases between. CDR3 in amino acids: CSARQAGEAFF. CDR3 nucleotides: TGCAGTGCCAGACAGGCAGGCGAAGCTTTCTTT.

This clonotype was picked up a small number of times. This chain uses TRBV4-1 with TRBJ1-3; the match to TRBD1 covers 9 bases. The V gene end was trimmed by 2 bases and the J gene end by 4 bases; junction bases not matched to a gene: 9. The CDR3 is made up of 17 amino acids. Germline V lookup: CDR1 MGHRA, CDR2 YSYEKL. CDR3 loop: CASSQSLQGASGNTIYF. The CDR3 nucleotides read TGCGCCAGCAGCCAAAGCTTACAGGGGGCATCGGGAAACACCATATATTTT.

This clonotype was counted ten times or more. The V and J genes are TRBV2 and TRBJ2-7; 7 bases are shared with TRBD2. CDR3 size: 13 residues. CDR1 and CDR2 from the germline V gene are SNHLY and FYNNEI. Unmatched junction bases numbered 9, after V lost 7 bases and J lost 6 bases. For the CDR3, the DNA is TGTGCCAGCATGGGGACTAACCGGCTCGAGCAGTACTTC. This sequence encodes CASMGTNRLEQYF. The complete variable domain, with remaining parts taken from reference TRBV2 and TRBJ2-7, reads EPEVTQTPSHQVTQMGQEVILRCVPISNHLYFYWYRQILGQKVEFLVSFYNNEISEKSEIFDDQFSVERPDGSNFTLKIRSTKLEDSAMYFCASMGTNRLEQYFGPGTRLTVT.